These 28 T cell receptor beta chains were sequenced from one sample in a study of Tregs in tolerant kidney transplant recipients. The table came from immunoSEQ multiplex PCR; TCRdb's copy has only in-frame clones and leaves some out. The sample contains some 110,000 clones, about 90% of which appear only once. The specimen sequenced was CD4+ T cells from blood. All receptors derive from a human donor in good health.

This chain uses TRBV19 with TRBJ1-1; D remains ambiguous. CDR3 length equals 11 residues. Germline-derived CDR1 and CDR2 are LNHDA and SQIVND (reference sequence). V lost 7 bases and J 10 bases, leaving 13 bases between the germline ends. CDR3 in amino acids: CASTREVGAFF. For the CDR3, the DNA is TGTGCCAGTACGCGGGAGGTAGGAGCTTTCTTT.

This chain joins TRBV29-1 and TRBJ2-6; D not resolved. The CDR3 loop spans 13 amino acids. CDR1 is SQVTM and CDR2 is ANQGSEA in the germline V gene. The CDR3 protein is CAGRSSGANVLTF. The DNA of the CDR3 is TGCGCCGGACGGAGCTCTGGGGCCAACGTCCTGACTTTC.

Remarks on this clone: Other DNA sequences in the same sample also yield this CDR3. V gene TRBV5-1 combines with J gene TRBJ1-1, with no clear D. The germline gives CDR1 SGHRS, CDR2 YFSETQ. The CDR3 loop spans 14 amino acids. The V gene lost 1 base and the J gene lost 0 bases, with 7 bases spanning the gap. The CDR3 region has the DNA TGCGCCAGCAGCTTGACCGGGTTGAACACTGAAGCTTTCTTT. Translation: CASSLTGLNTEAFF.

The V and J genes are TRBV18 and TRBJ2-3; no reliable D call. V dropped 3 bases and J dropped 5 bases, with 9 bases sitting between them. The CDR3 is 13 residues long. Germline assignment: CDR1 KGHSH and CDR2 LQKENI. CDR3 in DNA: TGTGCCAGCTCACCGGTCTCCGGAGATACGCAGTATTTT. Its protein product is CASSPVSGDTQYF.

The rearrangement links TRBV5-1 to TRBJ2-1; D may be TRBD1 (5 bases). V shed 6 bases and J shed 3 bases, with 16 bases lying between them. Germline CDR1 SGHRS, CDR2 YFSETQ. The CDR3 has 15 amino acids. In DNA form, the CDR3 reads TGCGCCAGCACGAGCGACAGACCTAGCTACAATGAGCAGTTCTTC. As protein: CASTSDRPSYNEQFF.

The chain combines TRBV18 with TRBJ2-7; tentatively, D is TRBD1 (5 bases). The CDR3 spans 14 residues. Germline CDR1 and CDR2: KGHSH and LQKENI. The V gene lost 6 bases and the J gene lost 6 bases, with 18 bases spanning the gap. The CDR3 DNA follows: TGTGCCAGCTCCTCGGCCGTGGGCCAGGGCGAGCAGTACTTC. This encodes CASSSAVGQGEQYF.

In its sample, this clone was seen once. The rearrangement uses TRBV7-9 and TRBJ2-1, with a possible D match to TRBD1 (6 bases). Between the trimmed V and J ends, which lost 5 bases and 8 bases, there was a span of 22 bases. Germline V lookup: CDR1 SEHNR, CDR2 FQNEAQ (reference sequence). The CDR3 contains 16 residues. The CDR3 DNA reads as TGTGCCAGCAGCCCCACCCTCGGGCAGGGGAGCGATGAGCAGTTCTTC. As protein: CASSPTLGQGSDEQFF.

V usage is TRBV29-1 and J usage is TRBJ2-2, with 14 bases identical to TRBD2. Germline V gene data show CDR1 as SQVTM and CDR2 as ANQGSEA. The CDR3 is 16 residues long. V was pared by 5 bases and J by 4 bases, with 6 bases of the junction left unmatched. CDR3 in amino acids: CSVWTSGGRGTGELFF. CDR3 bases: TGCAGCGTTTGGACTAGCGGGGGGCGGGGCACCGGGGAGCTGTTTTTT.

This clone was seen a single time. V usage is TRBV13 and J usage is TRBJ2-7, with 9 bases lining up with TRBD2. V shed 2 bases and J 4 bases; nucleotides not matched to a gene: 6. The V gene's germline CDR1 is PRHDT and CDR2 FYEKMQ (reference sequence). CDR3 length equals 15 residues. The CDR3 is CASSLWRREGYEQYF. CDR3 sequence (DNA): TGTGCCAGCAGCTTATGGCGGCGGGAGGGGTACGAGCAGTACTTC.

This chain links TRBV12-5 with TRBJ2-5, with D uncertain. Germline loops: CDR1 LGHNT, CDR2 FRNRAP. CDR3 length: 12 residues. V dropped 0 bases and J dropped 4 bases, with 3 bases sitting between them. CDR3 in DNA: TGTGCTAGTGGTTTGGTAGGAGAGACCCAGTACTTC. It specifies CASGLVGETQYF.

The rearrangement joins TRBV19 to TRBJ2-3, with 14 bases matching TRBD2. The V and J ends lost 3 bases and 3 bases, in that order; junction bases with no gene match: 2. The germline V gene encodes CDR1 LNHDA and CDR2 SQIVND (reference sequence). CDR3 length: 16 residues. The chain's CDR3 is CASSIRTSGGTDTQYF. CDR3 nucleotides: TGTGCCAGTAGTATCCGGACTAGCGGGGGGACAGATACGCAGTATTTT.

The table lists this clone with a few counts. V usage is TRBV11-2 and J usage is TRBJ1-5; perhaps TRBD1 as D (5 bases). Trimming cost V 4 bases and J 3 bases, with 7 bases left between them. In germline, CDR1 is SGHAT, CDR2 FQNNGV. This CDR3 contains 13 residues. CDR3 in amino acids: CASSWGHNQPQHF. The CDR3 bases are TGTGCCAGCAGCTGGGGCCACAATCAGCCCCAGCATTTT.

V is TRBV6-6 and J is TRBJ1-2, with D hard to call. V lost 8 bases and J 4 bases, leaving 14 bases between the germline ends. CDR3 length equals 13 residues. The germline CDR1 and CDR2 sequences are MNHNY and SVGAGI (reference sequence). CDR3 amino acids: CASGGQQIYGYTF. For the CDR3, the DNA is TGTGCCAGCGGAGGTCAACAGATCTATGGCTACACCTTC.

This chain connects TRBV5-1 to TRBJ1-6; D remains ambiguous. V dropped 0 bases and J dropped 8 bases, with 6 bases sitting between them. CDR1 is SGHRS, CDR2 YFSETQ, per germline. CDR3 size: 13 residues. CDR3 sequence reads: CASSLESDSPLHF. The DNA for the CDR3 is TGCGCCAGCAGCTTGGAATCGGATTCACCCCTCCACTTT.

The chain couples TRBV27 to TRBJ2-5; 16 bases are shared with TRBD2. The J segment lost 4 bases and the V segment lost 2 bases, leaving 4 bases of the junction unmatched. This CDR3 is built from 17 residues. Germline-derived CDR1 and CDR2 are MNHEY and SMNVEV (reference sequence). The CDR3 here is CASSLLGLAGGGETQYF. CDR3 sequence (DNA): TGTGCCAGCAGTTTACTGGGACTAGCGGGGGGGGGAGAGACCCAGTACTTC.

J is TRBJ1-6 and V is TRBV5-1; 9 positions agree with TRBD1. This CDR3 region has 16 residues. CDR1 is SGHRS, CDR2 YFSETQ, per germline. V dropped 0 bases and J dropped 6; count of bases not matched to a gene: 4. The CDR3 loop is CASSLEGTGLNSPLHF. CDR3 sequence (DNA): TGCGCCAGCAGCTTGGAAGGGACAGGGCTTAATTCACCCCTCCACTTT.

The genes are TRBV2 and TRBJ1-1; D unclear. The CDR3 is 15 amino acids. Germline V CDR1 and CDR2: SNHLY, FYNNEI. Trimming shortened V by 8 bases and J by 6 bases, and 22 bases separated the two germline ends. The CDR3 sequence is CASVHDWEGLPEAFF. CDR3 DNA sequence: TGTGCCAGCGTTCATGACTGGGAAGGTTTGCCTGAAGCTTTCTTT. The whole variable domain, filled in from reference TRBV2 and TRBJ1-1, reads EPEVTQTPSHQVTQMGQEVILRCVPISNHLYFYWYRQILGQKVEFLVSFYNNEISEKSEIFDDQFSVERPDGSNFTLKIRSTKLEDSAMYFCASVHDWEGLPEAFFGQGTRLTVV.

The chain carries TRBV21-1 and TRBJ1-2. TRBV21-1 is a recognized pseudogene. The CDR3 has 19 amino acids. CDR3 loop: CASSKAVTHKRLTNYGYTF. The CDR3 DNA is TGTGCCAGCAGCAAAGCGGTGACTCACAAGAGGTTAACTAACTATGGCTACACCTTC.

The chain couples TRBV5-1 to TRBJ2-5, with D perhaps TRBD1 (5 bases). This CDR3 spans 13 amino acids. Trimming stripped 4 bases from V and 5 bases from J, with 12 bases between. The germline V gene has CDR1 SGHRS and CDR2 YFSETQ. The CDR3 DNA reads as TGCGCCAGCAGCCCAGGGATCGGGGAGACCCAGTACTTC. Amino acid sequence: CASSPGIGETQYF.

The V and J genes are TRBV7-9 and TRBJ1-2, with TRBD1 matching 8 bases. The CDR3 runs to 14 residues. After removal of 7 bases from V and 8 bases from J, the junction contained 12 bases not matched to a gene. Germline loops: CDR1 SEHNR, CDR2 FQNEAQ (reference sequence). The CDR3 protein is CASTPRDQGAGYTF. The CDR3, as DNA: TGTGCCAGCACCCCCCGGGACCAGGGGGCCGGCTACACCTTC. Drawing the rest from reference TRBV7-9 and TRBJ1-2, the complete variable domain is DTGVSQNPRHKITKRGQNVTFRCDPISEHNRLYWYRQTLGQGPEFLTYFQNEAQLEKSRLLSDRFSAERPKGSFSTLEIQRTEQGDSAMYLCASTPRDQGAGYTFGSGTRLTVV.

The chain uses TRBV10-3 and TRBJ1-2, with D possibly matching TRBD1 (6 bases). The CDR3 runs 11 residues. V gave up 7 bases and J gave up 6 bases, with 9 bases separating them. Looked up from germline, CDR1 is ENHRY and CDR2 is SYGVKD. The CDR3 DNA reads as TGTGCCATCACGGCAGGGGATGGCTACACCTTC. Its protein is CAITAGDGYTF.

The V and J genes are TRBV9 and TRBJ1-5; D is undetermined. This CDR3 has 13 residues. Germline CDR1 is SGDLS and CDR2 is YYNGEE. V was clipped by 0 bases and J by 7 bases, with 8 bases between them. The CDR3 DNA sequence: TGTGCCAGCAGCGTAGACCCCGACCAGCCCCAGCATTTT. Translated, it gives CASSVDPDQPQHF.

The table lists this clone with a count of one. For the CDR3, the DNA is TGCGCCAGCAGTGTAGGCGGCTTGAACACTGAAGCTTTCTTT. It translates to CASSVGGLNTEAFF. V usage is TRBV10-2 and J usage is TRBJ1-1; D remains ambiguous. Germline CDR1 is WSHSY and CDR2 is SAAADI. The CDR3 runs 14 residues. V was pared by 4 bases and J by 0 bases, with 9 bases between.

This clone has a single count. The chain joins TRBV14 to TRBJ1-3; D remains unclear. CDR1 SGHDN and CDR2 FVKESK come from the germline V gene. Trimming cost V 4 bases and J 0 bases, with 7 bases left between them. The CDR3 totals 14 residues. This CDR3 reads CASSLQHSGNTIYF. The CDR3 nucleotides are TGTGCCAGCAGCCTACAGCACTCTGGAAACACCATATATTTT.

The genes are TRBV18 and TRBJ2-3; TRBD2 matches 10 bases. Germline V gene lookup returns CDR1 KGHSH and CDR2 LQKENI. V shed 1 base and J 1 base; nucleotides not matched to a gene: 14. The CDR3 sequence is 20 residues long. The DNA for the CDR3 is TGTGCCAGCTCACCACTTCCCTCGATCCTTCTAGCGGGGGGCACAGATACGCAGTATTTT. It yields the protein CASSPLPSILLAGGTDTQYF.

The CDR3 coding sequence is TGTGCCAGCAGTGAAAGGGGACAGACAAATGAAAAACTGTTTTTT. This translates into CASSERGQTNEKLFF. V and J are TRBV2 and TRBJ1-4; 7 nucleotides align to TRBD1. The V and J ends lost 2 bases and 5 bases, in that order; junction bases with no gene match: 5. CDR1 is SNHLY and CDR2 is FYNNEI in the germline V gene. This CDR3 comprises 15 residues. The full variable domain, in which reference TRBV2 and TRBJ1-4 provide the parts outside the CDR3, is EPEVTQTPSHQVTQMGQEVILRCVPISNHLYFYWYRQILGQKVEFLVSFYNNEISEKSEIFDDQFSVERPDGSNFTLKIRSTKLEDSAMYFCASSERGQTNEKLFFGSGTQLSVL.

This clone appeared once. The chain has TRBV15 and TRBJ2-5; D not certain. This CDR3 contains 13 residues. Germline loops: CDR1 LNHNV, CDR2 YYDKDF (reference sequence). V lost 0 bases and J lost 10, with 12 bases in between. CDR3 sequence reads: CATSRDKGANQYF. The CDR3, as DNA: TGTGCCACCAGCAGAGATAAAGGAGCTAACCAGTACTTC.

The chain has TRBV5-1 and TRBJ1-2; the match to TRBD1 covers 7 bases. The germline V gene has CDR1 SGHRS and CDR2 YFSETQ. V gave up 0 bases and J gave up 8 bases; unmatched junction bases: 4. The length of the CDR3 is 13 residues. The CDR3, as DNA: TGCGCCAGCAGCTTGGGACAGGGTGTGGGCTACACCTTC. Its translation is CASSLGQGVGYTF.